The 12 T cell receptor beta chains reported below all come from one sample, sequenced in a study of blood T cell repertoires in COVID-19. TCRdb keeps only in-frame clones here, not all; method: immunoSEQ multiplex PCR. The sample holds under 85,000 clones, roughly 89% seen once. The sequencing sample was made of peripheral blood. Receptor source: a man in his sixties or seventies with active or convalescent COVID-19.

This clone was observed a single time. The gene calls are TRBV7-2 and TRBJ2-1; 7 bases agree with TRBD2. From germline, CDR1 is SGHTA and CDR2 FQGNSA. The CDR3 consists of 15 residues. Trimming cost V 3 bases and J 13 bases; bases outside gene matches: 15. The CDR3 sequence is CASSFGGGPLISQFF. Written as DNA, the CDR3 is TGTGCCAGCAGCTTCGGGGGAGGGCCCCTAATCTCCCAGTTCTTC.

The chain couples TRBV4-1 to TRBJ2-6; 12 bases are a match to TRBD1. CDR3 length equals 19 residues. J was trimmed by 4 bases and V by 0 bases; bases with no gene match: 7. Germline V CDR1 and CDR2: MGHRA, YSYEKL. The CDR3 nucleotides are TGCGCCAGCAGCCAAGATACGGGACAGGGGGCGCAAGGGGCCAACGTCCTGACTTTC. Residues: CASSQDTGQGAQGANVLTF.

The chain couples TRBV6-2 or TRBV6-3 to TRBJ1-1, with D maybe TRBD1 (6 bases). Germline loops: CDR1 MNHEY, CDR2 SVGEGT. The CDR3 loop spans 16 amino acids. V lost 2 bases and J lost 0, with 13 bases in between. The CDR3 reads CASSYGAGTMNTEAFF. CDR3 nucleotide sequence: TGTGCCAGCAGTTACGGGGCCGGGACAATGAACACTGAAGCTTTCTTT.

Of note for this clone: At the DNA level, this CDR3 is encoded by other sequences in the same sample as well. This rearrangement joins TRBV5-1 to TRBJ2-1; unclear D gene. The ends were cut back, 3 bases at V and 2 bases at J, with 3 bases in the middle. The CDR3 has 12 amino acids. Germline CDR1 SGHRS, CDR2 YFSETQ. This CDR3 reads CASSSTYNEQFF. The CDR3 DNA reads as TGCGCCAGCAGCTCAACCTACAATGAGCAGTTCTTC.

The V call is TRBV4-1, the J call TRBJ1-4; 7 nucleotides align to TRBD1. Germline V gene lookup returns CDR1 MGHRA and CDR2 YSYEKL. This CDR3 is 15 amino acids long. Trimming took 6 bases from V and 0 from J; bases not matched to a gene: 4. The DNA of the CDR3 is TGCGCCAGCAGGACCCAGGGGGCAACTAATGAAAAACTGTTTTTT. It specifies CASRTQGATNEKLFF.

This chain joins TRBV6-2 or TRBV6-3 and TRBJ2-1; possibly TRBD2 for D (7 bases). The CDR3 sequence is 15 residues long. Trimming took 7 bases from V and 7 from J, leaving 20 bases between them. The germline CDR1 and CDR2 sequences are MNHEY and SVGEGT. This CDR3 is CASTPRGAALNEQFF. The CDR3 nucleotides are TGTGCCAGCACCCCCCGGGGGGCCGCCTTGAATGAGCAGTTCTTC.

V usage is TRBV14 and J usage is TRBJ1-2; D uncertain. CDR3 length: 13 residues. Looked up from germline, CDR1 is SGHDN and CDR2 is FVKESK. The V and J ends lost 2 bases and 5 bases respectively, with 9 bases between them. Here the CDR3 reads CASSQTGIYGYTF. DNA of the CDR3: TGTGCCAGCAGCCAAACGGGGATATATGGCTACACCTTC. Using reference TRBV14 and TRBJ1-2 for the parts outside the CDR3, the full variable domain is EAGVTQFPSHSVIEKGQTVTLRCDPISGHDNLYWYRRVMGKEIKFLLHFVKESKQDESGMPNNRFLAERTGGTYSTLKVQPAELEDSGVYFCASSQTGIYGYTFGSGTRLTVV.

The chain combines TRBV7-2 with TRBJ1-5; TRBD1 is a possible D gene (5 bases). Germline-derived CDR1 and CDR2 are SGHTA and FQGNSA. Trimming took off 3 bases at V and 4 bases at J, with 10 bases between the two ends. The CDR3 is 14 residues long. The CDR3 spells CASSLGLLNQPQHF. The CDR3, as DNA: TGTGCCAGCAGCTTGGGGCTTTTAAATCAGCCCCAGCATTTT. Combining the CDR3 with reference TRBV7-2 and TRBJ1-5 gives the whole variable domain GAGVSQSPSNKVTEKGKDVELRCDPISGHTALYWYRQSLGQGLEFLIYFQGNSAPDKSGLPSDRFSAERTGGSVSTLTIQRTQQEDSAVYLCASSLGLLNQPQHFGDGTRLSIL.

The rearrangement joins TRBV27 to TRBJ1-2; D gene uncertain. CDR3 length equals 13 residues. V was trimmed by 6 bases and J by 7 bases, leaving 15 bases between them. Germline V lookup: CDR1 MNHEY, CDR2 SMNVEV (reference sequence). The CDR3 coding sequence is TGTGCCAGCAGCACAGCCTTACGGGGTGGCTACACCTTC. Residues: CASSTALRGGYTF.

The rearrangement uses TRBV14 and TRBJ2-3; 7 bases align to TRBD2. Germline trimming cut 5 bases from V and 0 bases from J; bases unmatched to any gene: 8. Germline assignment: CDR1 SGHDN and CDR2 FVKESK. This CDR3 region has 16 residues. The CDR3 region is CASSKAVLASTDTQYF. CDR3 nucleotides: TGTGCCAGCAGCAAAGCAGTACTAGCGAGCACAGATACGCAGTATTTT. The full variable domain, its missing parts supplied by reference TRBV14 and TRBJ2-3, is EAGVTQFPSHSVIEKGQTVTLRCDPISGHDNLYWYRRVMGKEIKFLLHFVKESKQDESGMPNNRFLAERTGGTYSTLKVQPAELEDSGVYFCASSKAVLASTDTQYFGPGTRLTVL.

In this sample, this clone turned up once. The genes are TRBV6-2 or TRBV6-3 and TRBJ2-6; unclear D gene. This CDR3 spans 15 amino acids. The ends were cut back, 2 bases at V and 0 bases at J, with 5 bases in the middle. The germline gives CDR1 MNHEY, CDR2 SVGEGT. The CDR3 bases are TGTGCCAGCAGTTACAGCTACTCTGGGGCCAACGTCCTGACTTTC. It yields the protein CASSYSYSGANVLTF.

V is TRBV24-1 and J is TRBJ2-3; D remains ambiguous. Trimming removed 3 bases at V and 4 bases at J, with 7 bases between. Germline V lookup: CDR1 KGHDR, CDR2 SFDVKD. The CDR3 spans 13 residues. CDR3 in amino acids: CATSDGPADTQYF. CDR3 nucleotide sequence: TGTGCCACCAGTGATGGGCCGGCAGATACGCAGTATTTT.